This TCR beta chain was captured by sequencing in a study of cytomegalovirus exposure and HLA in healthy donors. About the research overall: Roughly 170 million T cells yielded under 130 million unique TCR beta sequences in earlier analysis. There were about 86 million unique TCRs (from HLA-typed donors) in an early data release. Assignment to the Caucasian-associated ancestry cluster applied to around 76% of the approximately 420 genotyped donors. Points from the study as a whole: The study flagged fewer than 200 TCR beta chains as cytomegalovirus-associated.

The CDR3 spans 17 residues. Per germline, CDR1 MGHRA and CDR2 YSYEKL. The V and J ends lost 3 bases and 7 bases, in that order; junction bases with no gene match: 12. A remark on this clone: Its antigen is as yet unknown.

Both 60 Vbeta primers and 13 Jbeta primers went into the PCR. Some clones are missing from TCRdb's copy, which holds only in-frame ones; the method was immunoSEQ multiplex PCR. The sample lists under 200,000 clones; 68% were seen once. The sequence came from a woman in her forties in good health and CMV-seropositive. V gene TRBV4-1 combines with J gene TRBJ2-2, with 9 positions matching TRBD2. The sample consisted of PBMCs. The CDR3 coding sequence is TGCGCCAGCAGCCATACCCCCGGCGGGGGGGCAGGCGGGGAGCTGTTTTTT. Amino acids: CASSHTPGGGAGGELFF.